This passage covers 12 T cell receptor beta chains from one sample sequenced in a study of post-analysis software for immune sequencing data. Study observations and caveats: Patients used about 5 TRBV segments, including TRBV5-6, TRBV5-1 and TRBV20-1, more often than controls.

Incorporated into the TCR beta cDNA libraries were unique molecular identifiers, which served to reduce PCR and sequencing biases. TCRdb itself ran the PCR reads through MiXCR, one entry per CDR3 protein. The sample has approximately 690,000 distinct CDR3 sequences, roughly three fifths seen once. These TCRs are of unknown antigen specificity. Sequenced sample: blood. Receptor source: a girl aged 2 to 10 with multiple sclerosis.

The chain employs TRBV6-1 and TRBJ2-5; 12 bases are shared with TRBD2. The V and J ends lost 6 bases and 3 bases, in that order; junction bases with no gene match: 5. Germline V gene data show CDR1 as MNHNS and CDR2 as SASEGT. The CDR3 length is 15 residues. The chain's CDR3 is CASSRRLAGEETQYF. The CDR3 bases are TGTGCCAGCAGCCGCCGACTAGCGGGGGAAGAGACCCAGTACTTC.

This rearrangement joins TRBV6-6 to TRBJ1-1; a possible D gene is TRBD1 (5 bases). CDR3 length equals 12 residues. Germline assignment: CDR1 MNHNY and CDR2 SVGAGI (reference sequence). V shed 0 bases and J shed 7 bases, with 6 bases lying between them. The CDR3 sequence: CASSYSTVEAFF. The CDR3, as DNA: TGTGCCAGCAGTTACTCGACAGTTGAAGCTTTCTTT.

This chain joins TRBV5-1 and TRBJ2-1; D unclear. Trimming took 5 bases from V and 3 from J, leaving 21 bases between them. Germline CDR1 SGHRS, CDR2 YFSETQ. The CDR3 length is 17 residues. CDR3: CASSPHLDGPDYNEQFF. Here the CDR3 DNA reads TGCGCCAGCAGTCCTCACCTGGACGGACCCGACTACAATGAGCAGTTCTTC. Looking up the rest from reference TRBV5-1 and TRBJ2-1 gives the full variable domain: KAGVTQTPRYLIKTRGQQVTLSCSPISGHRSVSWYQQTPGQGLQFLFEYFSETQRNKGNFPGRFSGRQFSNSRSEMNVSTLELGDSALYLCASSPHLDGPDYNEQFFGPGTRLTVL.

This clonotype has a handful of counts. V usage is TRBV5-1 and J usage is TRBJ2-7, with D possibly being TRBD1 (5 bases). This CDR3 region has 14 residues. V dropped 0 bases and J dropped 2 bases, with 9 bases sitting between them. Germline V gene lookup returns CDR1 SGHRS and CDR2 YFSETQ. CDR3 loop: CASSLEQATYEQYF. DNA for the CDR3: TGCGCCAGCAGCTTGGAACAGGCCACCTACGAGCAGTACTTC.

The chain's CDR3 is CASSFRGGAKNIQYF. CDR3 DNA sequence: TGTGCCAGCAGCTTTAGGGGGGGTGCTAAAAACATTCAGTACTTC. The V and J genes are TRBV5-6 and TRBJ2-4, with a tentative D call TRBD2 (7 bases). Germline V gene data show CDR1 as SGHDT and CDR2 as YYEEEE. This CDR3 comprises 15 residues. Trimming stripped 2 bases from V and 4 bases from J, with 13 bases between.

V usage is TRBV12-3 or TRBV12-4 and J usage is TRBJ2-1, with a weak D call TRBD1 (6 bases). V was clipped by 6 bases and J by 6 bases, with 21 bases between them. The CDR3 totals 16 residues. The CDR3 sequence is CASSSSWGPLGNEQFF. As DNA, the CDR3 is TGTGCCAGCAGCTCGTCCTGGGGGCCCCTGGGCAATGAGCAGTTCTTC.

The rearrangement joins TRBV20-1 to TRBJ2-7; TRBD2 matches at 12 bases. V lost 2 bases to trimming and J lost 5 bases; unmatched junction nucleotides: 1. Germline CDR1 and CDR2: DFQATT and SNEGSKA (reference sequence). This CDR3 has 13 residues. CDR3 loop: CSARPSGRDEQYF. The CDR3 nucleotides are TGCAGTGCTAGACCTAGCGGGAGGGACGAGCAGTACTTC.

The count of this clonotype is one. This sequence joins TRBV9 and TRBJ2-1; 7 nucleotides match TRBD2. Germline V lookup: CDR1 SGDLS, CDR2 YYNGEE. V lost 2 bases and J lost 8; bases outside the gene matches: 13. The CDR3 loop spans 16 amino acids. The CDR3 region is CASSVGGRRRTDEQFF. As DNA, the CDR3 is TGTGCCAGCAGCGTCGGGGGGAGGCGTAGGACTGATGAGCAGTTCTTC.

The chain recombines TRBV12-3 or TRBV12-4 with TRBJ1-2; D ambiguous. The CDR3 length is 14 residues. Trimming took 2 bases from V and 4 from J, leaving 11 bases between them. This CDR3 reads CASSLSFIPYGYTF. CDR3 sequence (DNA): TGTGCCAGCAGTTTATCGTTCATACCCTATGGCTACACCTTC.

In this sample, this clonotype turned up a few times. The genes are TRBV5-5 and TRBJ2-4; tentative D call: TRBD1 (5 bases). Germline V gene sequence: CDR1 SGHKS, CDR2 YYEKEE (reference sequence). The V end was cut by 0 bases, the J end by 0 bases, with 13 bases between. The CDR3 covers 17 residues. The CDR3 bases are TGTGCCAGCAGCTTGGGACAGCCCGTCGTAGCCAAAAACATTCAGTACTTC. The encoded protein is CASSLGQPVVAKNIQYF.

CDR3 DNA sequence: TGTGCCAGCAGTCACGACGGAAGCTCCTACAATGAGCAGTTCTTC. It codes for CASSHDGSSYNEQFF. The chain is built from TRBV6-4 and TRBJ2-1; D remains unclear. Per the germline V gene, CDR1 is MRHNA and CDR2 is SNTAGT. V dropped 5 bases and J dropped 0 bases, with 11 bases sitting between them. The CDR3 is 15 amino acids.

V and J are TRBV5-6 and TRBJ1-1, with unresolved D. The ends were cut back, 4 bases at V and 1 base at J, with 14 bases in the middle. Germline CDR1 and CDR2: SGHDT and YYEEEE. This CDR3 is built from 15 residues. CDR3 nucleotide sequence: TGTGCCAGCAGCCGGAGGGCAGGCCAGAACACTGAAGCTTTCTTT. This codes for CASSRRAGQNTEAFF.